This T cell receptor (beta chain) was recorded in a study of patients and donors after allogeneic stem cell transplantation. TCRdb re-called the RT-PCR reads with MiXCR, one entry per CDR3 protein. This table holds about a million distinct CDR3 sequences, about 20% found once. CDR3 length: 16 amino acids. Germline trimming cut 4 bases from V and 10 bases from J; bases unmatched to any gene: 11. Germline V gene lookup returns CDR1 PRHDT and CDR2 FYEKMQ (reference sequence). This clonotype came up a few times. The V and J genes are TRBV13 and TRBJ2-3, with 13 nucleotides matching TRBD2. The TCR sequence derives from a human donor who was either an allogeneic HSCT recipient or a stem cell or donor lymphocyte infusion donor (not recorded which). It is not recorded whose cells these are; they may come from a transplant donor. Sequenced material: blood, either unsorted or a sorted T cell fraction (not recorded which). The CDR3 sequence is CASSSGLAGARAPQYF. The CDR3 DNA is TGTGCCAGCAGCTCCGGACTAGCGGGGGCGCGGGCCCCGCAGTATTTT.